These T cell receptor beta chains were read from a single sample in a study of shared clonotypes between healthy human individuals. This table comes from immunoSEQ multiplex PCR, and its TCRdb copy is limited to in-frame clones, with some not included. This sample yields approximately 640,000 clones, of which roughly 88% are seen a single time; 34% belongs to the top ten. Sequences were obtained from memory CD8+ T cells from PBMCs. These receptors all stem from a man between 18 and 35 years old in good health. Some clones in this sample may be carry-over from other donors' samples. The CDR3 runs from the conserved cysteine through the conserved F or W. The D gene is left open where the match is weak. Some rows have no size entry. The others give once, few or many, or a class for an expanded clone.

>TRBV4-3|NA|TRBJ2-2|NA
TGCGCCAGCAGCCAAATGACCTACGGGGAGCTGTTTTTT
CASSQMTYGELFF
>TRBV10-3|NA|TRBJ2-7|NA
TGTGCCATCAGTGAGCCCACCCTGGGCCCCTACGAGCAGTACTTC
CAISEPTLGPYEQYF
>TRBV10-3|NA|TRBJ2-7|NA
TGTGCCATCAGTGAGCCCCGGACACTGGGGACCTACGAGCAGTACTTC
CAISEPRTLGTYEQYF
>TRBV7-3|many|TRBJ2-3|NA
TGTGCCAGCAGCTTAAATTCGGCAACGCCTACTAGCACAGATACGCAGTATTTT
CASSLNSATPTSTDTQYF
>TRBV27|NA|TRBJ2-2|NA
TGTGCCAGCAAATCTCTTCACGGGGAGCTGTTTTTT
CASKSLHGELFF
>TRBV11-2|NA|TRBJ2-3|NA
TGTGCCAGCAGCTCTCGAGGTGGTTTGCCCGGTCCTGCGGATACGCAGTATTTT
CASSSRGGLPGPADTQYF
>TRBV6-5|NA|TRBJ2-7|NA
TGTGCCAGCAGTTACTCGACGAGGGGGTCCGACGAGCAGTACTTC
CASSYSTRGSDEQYF
>TRBV27|NA|TRBJ2-2|NA
TGTGCCAGCAGTTTAGGGCAGATCGCCGGGGAGCTGTTTTTT
CASSLGQIAGELFF
>TRBV29-1|NA|TRBJ2-1|NA
TGCAGCGTTCGGGACACCCTCAGGAATGAGCAGTTCTTC
CSVRDTLRNEQFF
>TRBV15|NA|TRBJ2-7|TRBD2
TGTGCCACCAGCACTACTAGCGGTTCCTACGAGCAGTACTTC
CATSTTSGSYEQYF
>TRBV5-4|NA|TRBJ2-1|NA
TGTGCCAGCTCTGGTGCTGAGCAGTTCTTC
CASSGAEQFF
>TRBV28|NA|TRBJ1-2|NA
TGTGCCAGCAGCCCCCTTTTTTTCTATGGCTACACCTTC
CASSPLFFYGYTF
>TRBV6-4|NA|TRBJ1-5|NA
TGTGCCAGCAGCAGTGGCAGGGGAGGGAATTCTAGCAATCAGCCCCAGCATTTT
CASSSGRGGNSSNQPQHF
>TRBV7-9|NA|TRBJ2-7|NA
TGTGCCAGCAGCTCTACAGAGCTTATCTACGAGCAGTACTTC
CASSSTELIYEQYF
>TRBV28|NA|TRBJ1-5|NA
TGTGCCAGCAGGGTCGACAGCTGGGCCCAGCCCCAGCATTTT
CASRVDSWAQPQHF
>TRBV28|NA|TRBJ2-2|NA
TGTGCCAGCAGTTTATCAGGGGAGGCCGGGGAGCTGTTTTTT
CASSLSGEAGELFF
>TRBV28|NA|TRBJ2-3|NA
TGTGCCAGCGGGTTCGGGAGTGGATCAGATACGCAGTATTTT
CASGFGSGSDTQYF
>TRBV10-2|NA|TRBJ2-7|TRBD2
TGCGCCAGCAGTGCTCTAGCGGGAGCTGCGGGGGAGCAGTACTTC
CASSALAGAAGEQYF
>TRBV29-1|NA|TRBJ1-1|TRBD1
TGCAGCGTTGAAGGGACAGGGGAAGTGAACACTGAAGCTTTCTTT
CSVEGTGEVNTEAFF
>TRBV5-6|NA|TRBJ2-1|NA
TGTGCCAGCAGCCAGGACCCCAGGGATGAGCAGTTCTTC
CASSQDPRDEQFF
>TRBV9|NA|TRBJ1-1|NA
TGTGCCAGCAGCGTAGGCAGGGGCACTGAAGCTTTCTTT
CASSVGRGTEAFF
>TRBV27|once|TRBJ2-1|TRBD2
TGTGCCAGCAGTTTGGGCGGGAGCTACAATGAGCAGTTCTTC
CASSLGGSYNEQFF
>TRBV7-9|NA|TRBJ2-7|NA
TGTGCCAGCAGCTTAGTGCCCGGCTACGAGCAGTACTTC
CASSLVPGYEQYF
>TRBV19|NA|TRBJ2-6|NA
TGTGCCAGTAGTACACACTTACCACCGGGACAATACTCTGGGGCCAACGTCCTGACTTTC
CASSTHLPPGQYSGANVLTF
>TRBV28|NA|TRBJ1-2|NA
TGTGCCAGCAGTTTTAGGCGGTCGTTCTATGGCTACACCTTC
CASSFRRSFYGYTF